This T cell receptor beta chain was sequenced for a study of blood T cells in healthy people across ages. Overall study context: The capture of about one barcoded beta molecule per two T cells was achieved by template switching.

The donors, healthy Caucasians from Russia, were aged roughly 6 to 100. Isolated PBMCs totaled at least 6 million in each sample. Primers used in a second PCR of roughly 6 to 12 cycles were a sample-barcoded 5' primer and a J-beta primer mix. TCRdb reanalysed the 5' RACE reads using MiXCR and keeps one entry per CDR3 protein. The table lists around 800,000 distinct CDR3 sequences, 55% to 65% of them singletons. As concerns this clonotype: Its target is not known.

From germline, CDR1 is MGHDK and CDR2 SYGVNS. CDR3 length: 17 residues. V lost 0 bases and J 1 base, leaving 12 bases between the germline ends. Overall study results and limits: Naive CD4+ cell counts and diversity both ran higher in long-lived than in aged donors.

The receptor was isolated from a man younger than 45 in good health. Sequenced input: blood. V and J are TRBV25-1 and TRBJ2-2; TRBD1 is a possible D gene (5 bases). For the CDR3, the DNA is TGTGCCAGCAGTGAATATTGGGTGGGGCGGAACACCGGGGAGCTGTTTTTT. It translates to CASSEYWVGRNTGELFF.